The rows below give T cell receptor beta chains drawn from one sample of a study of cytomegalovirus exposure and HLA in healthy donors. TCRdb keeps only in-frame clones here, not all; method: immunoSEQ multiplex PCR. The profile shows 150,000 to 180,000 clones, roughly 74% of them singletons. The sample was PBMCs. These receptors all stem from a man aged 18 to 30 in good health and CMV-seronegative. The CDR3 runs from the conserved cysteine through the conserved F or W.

cdr3_aa: CASSDARLTSGGTDTQYF
j_call: TRBJ2-3
v_call: TRBV5-4

cdr3_aa: CASSSDRDRVLFEQFF
j_call: TRBJ2-1
v_call: TRBV6-6

cdr3_aa: CASSGQTTNEKLFF
j_call: TRBJ1-4
v_call: TRBV10-2

cdr3_aa: CASSVRGYEQYF
j_call: TRBJ2-7
v_call: TRBV2

cdr3_aa: CASSPFGTGVNTDTQYF
j_call: TRBJ2-3
v_call: TRBV27

cdr3_aa: CASSLGRVNTGELFF
j_call: TRBJ2-2
v_call: TRBV5-5

cdr3_aa: CASSSWPSTDTQYF
j_call: TRBJ2-3
v_call: TRBV4-1

cdr3_aa: CASSKRQGVRAEAFF
j_call: TRBJ1-1
v_call: TRBV9

cdr3_aa: CASSDGATNEKLFF
j_call: TRBJ1-4
v_call: TRBV5-4

cdr3_aa: CASSDDSYEQYF
j_call: TRBJ2-7
v_call: TRBV25-1

cdr3_aa: CASSADGGGTNEKLFF
j_call: TRBJ1-4
v_call: TRBV2

cdr3_aa: CASRYRGGTEAFF
j_call: TRBJ1-1
v_call: TRBV6-1

cdr3_aa: CASSSLGQGLGAFF
j_call: TRBJ1-1
v_call: TRBV5-4

cdr3_aa: CASSHPGYYEQYF
j_call: TRBJ2-7
v_call: TRBV6-1

cdr3_aa: CASSHPGQGNTGELFF
j_call: TRBJ2-2
v_call: TRBV2

cdr3_aa: CASCSTVLEEQFF
j_call: TRBJ2-1
v_call: TRBV19

cdr3_aa: CASSQGVNTGELFF
j_call: TRBJ2-2
v_call: TRBV7-2

cdr3_aa: CASSGTGETVGEAFF
j_call: TRBJ1-1
v_call: TRBV5-1

cdr3_aa: CASRGDRGTDTQYF
j_call: TRBJ2-3
v_call: TRBV2

cdr3_aa: CASSEARGLAGAGGNEQFF
j_call: TRBJ2-1
v_call: TRBV2

cdr3_aa: CASSIDLWVEGTDTQYF
j_call: TRBJ2-3
v_call: TRBV19

cdr3_aa: CASSIGTGAYNSPLHF
j_call: TRBJ1-6
v_call: TRBV19

cdr3_aa: CASSRGTGSYIYNSPLHF
j_call: TRBJ1-6
v_call: TRBV11-2

cdr3_aa: CASFTPGTGDYGYTF
j_call: TRBJ1-2
v_call: TRBV9

cdr3_aa: CASSGQENYGYTF
j_call: TRBJ1-2
v_call: TRBV7-9

cdr3_aa: CASSATGDTGELFF
j_call: TRBJ2-2
v_call: TRBV7-3

cdr3_aa: CASSSAGTAEEKLFF
j_call: TRBJ1-4
v_call: TRBV6-5

cdr3_aa: CASSEGGADGINEQFF
j_call: TRBJ2-1
v_call: TRBV10-1

cdr3_aa: CASSYGGTEAFF
j_call: TRBJ1-1
v_call: TRBV6-6

cdr3_aa: CASSLSRVGNQPQHF
j_call: TRBJ1-5
v_call: TRBV27

cdr3_aa: CASSLTPATNEKLFF
j_call: TRBJ1-4
v_call: TRBV5-5

cdr3_aa: CAISDPISSDSNYGYTF
j_call: TRBJ1-2
v_call: TRBV10-3

cdr3_aa: CASSIRTGHSYEQYF
j_call: TRBJ2-7
v_call: TRBV19

cdr3_aa: CASSSRGETGELFF
j_call: TRBJ2-2
v_call: TRBV11-3

cdr3_aa: CASSPGQGSLDEAFF
j_call: TRBJ1-1
v_call: TRBV2

cdr3_aa: CASSPRDYEQYF
j_call: TRBJ2-7
v_call: TRBV7-9

cdr3_aa: CASSLALVARVRETQYF
j_call: TRBJ2-5
v_call: TRBV7-9

cdr3_aa: CASSRGQTYNEQFF
j_call: TRBJ2-1
v_call: TRBV4-3

cdr3_aa: CASSKGAAGETQYF
j_call: TRBJ2-5
v_call: TRBV19

cdr3_aa: CASSTGQNTGELFF
j_call: TRBJ2-2
v_call: TRBV5-1

cdr3_aa: CASSLQGNYGYTF
j_call: TRBJ1-2
v_call: TRBV6-5

cdr3_aa: CSVIQGADGYTF
j_call: TRBJ1-2
v_call: TRBV29-1

cdr3_aa: CASSPTGTGANTGELFF
j_call: TRBJ2-2
v_call: TRBV18

cdr3_aa: CAAAPGRGSQFYTVISYNEQFF
j_call: TRBJ2-1
v_call: TRBV19

cdr3_aa: CASGGRDYEQYF
j_call: TRBJ2-7
v_call: TRBV2

cdr3_aa: CASRRGGATYGYTF
j_call: TRBJ1-2
v_call: TRBV6-5

cdr3_aa: CASSAYHRDRSNQPQHF
j_call: TRBJ1-5
v_call: TRBV19

cdr3_aa: CASSFSAGGLDTGELFF
j_call: TRBJ2-2
v_call: TRBV7-9

cdr3_aa: CASSPGGTDTQYF
j_call: TRBJ2-3
v_call: TRBV7-2

cdr3_aa: CATSRDQTEPWGYTF
j_call: TRBJ1-2
v_call: TRBV15

cdr3_aa: CASSQGVGHEQFF
j_call: TRBJ2-1
v_call: TRBV27

cdr3_aa: CASSQDQGAGTEAFF
j_call: TRBJ1-1
v_call: TRBV4-2

cdr3_aa: CAWTLKGKRGGDYQFGYTF
j_call: TRBJ1-2
v_call: TRBV30

cdr3_aa: CASNPGTGPQHF
j_call: TRBJ1-5
v_call: TRBV19

cdr3_aa: CASSPGGYYGYTF
j_call: TRBJ1-2
v_call: TRBV2

cdr3_aa: CASSHNRGSSYEQYF
j_call: TRBJ2-7
v_call: TRBV4-2